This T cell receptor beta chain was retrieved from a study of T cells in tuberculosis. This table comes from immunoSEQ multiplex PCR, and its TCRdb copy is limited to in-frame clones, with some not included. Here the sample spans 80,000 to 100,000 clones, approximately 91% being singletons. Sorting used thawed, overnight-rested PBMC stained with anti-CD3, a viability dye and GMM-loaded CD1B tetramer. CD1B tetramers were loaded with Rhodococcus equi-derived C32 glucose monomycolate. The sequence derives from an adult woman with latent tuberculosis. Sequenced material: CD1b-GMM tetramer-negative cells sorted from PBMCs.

The CDR3 here is CAWSVQGRTDTQYF. DNA for the CDR3: TGTGCCTGGAGTGTACAGGGTAGGACAGATACGCAGTATTTT. The chain has TRBV30 and TRBJ2-3; a weak D match, TRBD1 (6 bases). Germline V gene lookup returns CDR1 GTSNPN and CDR2 SVGIG (reference sequence). Between the trimmed V and J ends, which lost 0 bases and 3 bases, there was a span of 10 bases. The CDR3 extends over 14 amino acids.